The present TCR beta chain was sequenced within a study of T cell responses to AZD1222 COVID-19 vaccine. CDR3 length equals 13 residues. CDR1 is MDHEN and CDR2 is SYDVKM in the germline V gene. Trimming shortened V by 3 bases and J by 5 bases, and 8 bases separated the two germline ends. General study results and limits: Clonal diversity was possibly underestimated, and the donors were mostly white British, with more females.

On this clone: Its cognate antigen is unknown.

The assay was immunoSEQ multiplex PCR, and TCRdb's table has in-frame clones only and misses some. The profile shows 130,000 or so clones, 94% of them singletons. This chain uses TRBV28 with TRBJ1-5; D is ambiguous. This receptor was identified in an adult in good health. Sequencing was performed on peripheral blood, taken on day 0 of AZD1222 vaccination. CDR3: CASSLHRDQPQHF. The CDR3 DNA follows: TGTGCCAGCAGTTTGCACAGAGATCAGCCCCAGCATTTT.